A selection of T cell receptor beta chains follows, all from one sample in a study of T cell changes during pregnancy in multiple sclerosis. Profiled with immunoSEQ multiplex PCR; TCRdb holds only in-frame clones, not every one. The data show about 73,000 clones, approximately 92% seen once. Sequencing used peripheral blood, obtained in the third trimester of pregnancy. Receptors were obtained from a female donor in good health, enrolled as a control in a pregnancy study. The CDR3 runs from the conserved cysteine through the conserved F or W. Each record gives: D gene, J gene, clone size, V gene, CDR3 protein, CDR3 DNA. D genes are given only for firm matches. Part of the rows lack a size; the others show once, few, many or a class for expanded clones.

d_gene: -; j_gene: TRBJ2-1; abundance: once; v_gene: TRBV6-1; CDR3aa: CASSPATGSGDEQFF; CDR3nt: TGTGCCAGCAGTCCTGCGACGGGGAGCGGCGATGAGCAGTTCTTC
d_gene: TRBD1; j_gene: TRBJ1-1; abundance: -; v_gene: TRBV28; CDR3aa: CASRPGQGAWVTEAFF; CDR3nt: TGTGCCAGCAGACCGGGACAGGGGGCGTGGGTCACTGAAGCTTTCTTT
d_gene: -; j_gene: TRBJ1-5; abundance: -; v_gene: TRBV6-5; CDR3aa: CASSYSWENSNQPQHF; CDR3nt: TGTGCCAGCAGTTACAGTTGGGAGAATAGCAATCAGCCCCAGCATTTT
d_gene: TRBD1; j_gene: TRBJ1-2; abundance: -; v_gene: TRBV6-5; CDR3aa: CASSRDSTNYGYTF; CDR3nt: TGTGCCAGCAGTCGGGACAGTACTAACTATGGCTACACCTTC
d_gene: TRBD1; j_gene: TRBJ1-5; abundance: -; v_gene: TRBV28; CDR3aa: CASSPGQGEMQPQHF; CDR3nt: TGTGCCAGCAGTCCGGGACAGGGGGAAATGCAGCCCCAGCATTTT
d_gene: -; j_gene: TRBJ1-2; abundance: few; v_gene: TRBV28; CDR3aa: CASSRTARSYGYTF; CDR3nt: TGTGCCAGCAGTCGGACAGCGAGAAGCTATGGCTACACCTTC
d_gene: -; j_gene: TRBJ2-7; abundance: -; v_gene: TRBV5-4; CDR3aa: CASSSAGHQDEQYF; CDR3nt: TGTGCCAGCAGCTCTGCGGGGCATCAAGACGAGCAGTACTTC
d_gene: TRBD2; j_gene: TRBJ2-2; abundance: -; v_gene: TRBV6-1; CDR3aa: CASSDPSGGAGTGELFF; CDR3nt: TGTGCCAGCAGTGACCCTAGCGGGGGGGCGGGGACCGGGGAGCTGTTTTTT
d_gene: -; j_gene: TRBJ1-1; abundance: -; v_gene: TRBV21-1; CDR3aa: CASSKGTGEAFF; CDR3nt: TGTGCCAGCAGCAAGGGAACAGGGGAAGCTTTCTTT
d_gene: -; j_gene: TRBJ2-6; abundance: -; v_gene: TRBV5-6; CDR3aa: CASSLSVSGANVLTF; CDR3nt: TGTGCCAGCAGCTTGTCAGTCTCTGGGGCCAACGTCCTGACTTTC
d_gene: TRBD2; j_gene: TRBJ2-2; abundance: -; v_gene: TRBV4-2; CDR3aa: CASSRGLAGGTGELFF; CDR3nt: TGTGCCAGCAGCCGAGGGCTAGCGGGGGGGACCGGGGAGCTGTTTTTT
d_gene: TRBD2; j_gene: TRBJ2-7; abundance: -; v_gene: TRBV7-9; CDR3aa: CASSPRGGEQYF; CDR3nt: TGTGCCAGCAGCCCCCGGGGGGGCGAGCAGTACTTC
d_gene: TRBD1; j_gene: TRBJ2-3; abundance: -; v_gene: TRBV5-1; CDR3aa: CASSKQSTGLADTQYF; CDR3nt: TGCGCCAGCAGCAAGCAGTCGACAGGGTTGGCAGATACGCAGTATTTT
d_gene: TRBD2; j_gene: TRBJ2-3; abundance: -; v_gene: TRBV18; CDR3aa: CASSPSRGEPDTQYF; CDR3nt: TGTGCCAGCTCCCCGAGCCGGGGGGAACCAGATACGCAGTATTTT
d_gene: TRBD2; j_gene: TRBJ2-2; abundance: -; v_gene: TRBV7-2; CDR3aa: CASTRGGANTGELFF; CDR3nt: TGTGCCAGCACCCGGGGGGGGGCGAACACCGGGGAGCTGTTTTTT
d_gene: TRBD1; j_gene: TRBJ2-2; abundance: -; v_gene: TRBV28; CDR3aa: CASSSQLGQGKTGELFF; CDR3nt: TGTGCCAGCAGTTCTCAATTGGGACAGGGTAAAACCGGGGAGCTGTTTTTT
d_gene: TRBD1; j_gene: TRBJ1-1; abundance: -; v_gene: TRBV27; CDR3aa: CASSSDRGLGTEAFF; CDR3nt: TGTGCCAGCAGTTCGGACAGGGGGCTCGGCACTGAAGCTTTCTTT
d_gene: TRBD1; j_gene: TRBJ1-3; abundance: once; v_gene: TRBV5-1; CDR3aa: CASSFYRDSSGNTIYF; CDR3nt: TGCGCCAGCAGCTTTTACCGGGACAGCTCTGGAAACACCATATATTTT
d_gene: -; j_gene: TRBJ2-3; abundance: -; v_gene: TRBV6-5; CDR3aa: CASSYLSFTDTQYF; CDR3nt: TGTGCCAGCAGTTACTTATCCTTCACAGATACGCAGTATTTT
d_gene: TRBD2; j_gene: TRBJ2-3; abundance: once; v_gene: TRBV7-9; CDR3aa: CASSPSGGGADLTDTQYF; CDR3nt: TGTGCCAGCAGCCCTTCTGGCGGGGGGGCCGATTTGACAGATACGCAGTATTTT
d_gene: TRBD1; j_gene: TRBJ2-7; abundance: -; v_gene: TRBV27; CDR3aa: CASSPGTGGDIEQYF; CDR3nt: TGTGCCAGCAGTCCGGGGACAGGGGGTGACATCGAGCAGTACTTC
d_gene: TRBD1; j_gene: TRBJ2-1; abundance: -; v_gene: TRBV9; CDR3aa: CASSVRDSYNEQFF; CDR3nt: TGTGCCAGCAGCGTGAGGGACAGCTACAATGAGCAGTTCTTC
d_gene: -; j_gene: TRBJ2-5; abundance: -; v_gene: TRBV28; CDR3aa: CASSFLDRQETQYF; CDR3nt: TGTGCCAGCAGTTTCCTGGACAGACAAGAGACCCAGTACTTC
d_gene: TRBD1; j_gene: TRBJ1-1; abundance: -; v_gene: TRBV4-2; CDR3aa: CASSHGTGKNTEAFF; CDR3nt: TGTGCCAGCAGCCATGGGACAGGGAAGAACACTGAAGCTTTCTTT
d_gene: -; j_gene: TRBJ1-1; abundance: -; v_gene: TRBV6-5; CDR3aa: CASRRVQMNTEAFF; CDR3nt: TGTGCCAGCAGGAGGGTACAAATGAACACTGAAGCTTTCTTT
d_gene: TRBD1; j_gene: TRBJ1-5; abundance: -; v_gene: TRBV4-1; CDR3aa: CASSQGRDRVGQPQHF; CDR3nt: TGCGCCAGCAGCCAAGGGCGGGACAGGGTGGGACAGCCCCAGCATTTT
d_gene: -; j_gene: TRBJ1-4; abundance: -; v_gene: TRBV11-2; CDR3aa: CASSSRVPNEKLFF; CDR3nt: TGTGCCAGCAGTTCCAGGGTTCCTAATGAAAAACTGTTTTTT
d_gene: TRBD1; j_gene: TRBJ2-5; abundance: -; v_gene: TRBV19; CDR3aa: CASRAAQGAEETQYF; CDR3nt: TGTGCCAGTAGGGCCGCGCAGGGGGCTGAAGAGACCCAGTACTTC
d_gene: -; j_gene: TRBJ1-3; abundance: -; v_gene: TRBV18; CDR3aa: CASSPSGVAGNTIYF; CDR3nt: TGTGCCAGCTCACCGTCGGGGGTAGCTGGAAACACCATATATTTT
d_gene: -; j_gene: TRBJ2-7; abundance: -; v_gene: TRBV4-1; CDR3aa: CASSPGGGSSYEQYF; CDR3nt: TGCGCCAGCAGCCCAGGTGGTGGGAGCTCCTACGAGCAGTACTTC
d_gene: -; j_gene: TRBJ1-1; abundance: -; v_gene: TRBV4-2; CDR3aa: CASSQGGNTEAFF; CDR3nt: TGTGCCAGCAGCCAAGGAGGGAACACTGAAGCTTTCTTT
d_gene: -; j_gene: TRBJ1-2; abundance: -; v_gene: TRBV21-1; CDR3aa: CASSGTAFYSYGYTF; CDR3nt: TGTGCCAGCAGCGGGACAGCTTTTTACAGCTATGGCTACACCTTC
d_gene: -; j_gene: TRBJ1-5; abundance: -; v_gene: TRBV7-2; CDR3aa: CASSLGVLRGNNQPQHF; CDR3nt: TGTGCCAGCAGCTTAGGGGTACTCAGGGGAAACAATCAGCCCCAGCATTTT
d_gene: TRBD1; j_gene: TRBJ1-2; abundance: -; v_gene: TRBV27; CDR3aa: CASSSRTGASYGYTF; CDR3nt: TGTGCCAGCAGCAGCCGGACAGGGGCGTCGTATGGCTACACCTTC
d_gene: -; j_gene: TRBJ2-1; abundance: -; v_gene: TRBV20-1; CDR3aa: CSASIAGKQFF; CDR3nt: TGCAGTGCTAGTATTGCGGGCAAGCAGTTCTTC
d_gene: -; j_gene: TRBJ2-3; abundance: -; v_gene: TRBV19; CDR3aa: CASRNDIADTQYF; CDR3nt: TGTGCCAGTAGAAACGACATCGCAGATACGCAGTATTTT
d_gene: TRBD1; j_gene: TRBJ2-1; abundance: -; v_gene: TRBV7-7; CDR3aa: CASSAGTGRWEQFF; CDR3nt: TGTGCTAGCAGCGCCGGGACAGGGCGGTGGGAGCAGTTCTTC
d_gene: TRBD2; j_gene: TRBJ2-1; abundance: -; v_gene: TRBV5-6; CDR3aa: CASTPAGSGGRVNEQFF; CDR3nt: TGTGCCAGCACCCCCGCGGGTAGCGGGGGGCGAGTAAATGAGCAGTTCTTC
d_gene: -; j_gene: TRBJ1-4; abundance: -; v_gene: TRBV29-1; CDR3aa: CSVVGQSGEKLFF; CDR3nt: TGCAGCGTTGTGGGCCAAAGTGGTGAAAAACTGTTTTTT
d_gene: -; j_gene: TRBJ1-4; abundance: -; v_gene: TRBV7-2; CDR3aa: CASSLSWRGDEKLFF; CDR3nt: TGTGCCAGCAGCTTGAGCTGGCGGGGGGATGAAAAACTGTTTTTT
d_gene: -; j_gene: TRBJ2-3; abundance: -; v_gene: TRBV18; CDR3aa: CASSPPWGGLTDTQYF; CDR3nt: TGTGCCAGCTCACCCCCTTGGGGGGGGCTGACAGATACGCAGTATTTT
d_gene: -; j_gene: TRBJ1-1; abundance: -; v_gene: TRBV4-3; CDR3aa: CASSQDSGGRVDTEAFF; CDR3nt: TGCGCCAGCAGCCAAGATAGCGGGGGCAGAGTCGACACTGAAGCTTTCTTT
d_gene: -; j_gene: TRBJ1-2; abundance: -; v_gene: TRBV4-3; CDR3aa: CASSQEGQGRDGYTF; CDR3nt: TGCGCCAGCAGCCAAGAAGGGCAGGGGAGGGATGGCTACACCTTC
d_gene: TRBD2; j_gene: TRBJ2-1; abundance: -; v_gene: TRBV10-3; CDR3aa: CAISHTSGGASGEQFF; CDR3nt: TGTGCCATCAGTCATACTAGCGGGGGGGCTTCGGGTGAGCAGTTCTTC
d_gene: -; j_gene: TRBJ2-3; abundance: -; v_gene: TRBV20-1; CDR3aa: CSAESDTQYF; CDR3nt: TGCAGTGCTGAGTCGGATACGCAGTATTTT
d_gene: -; j_gene: TRBJ1-6; abundance: -; v_gene: TRBV6-1; CDR3aa: CASSEANRESPLHF; CDR3nt: TGTGCCAGCAGTGAAGCAAACAGAGAATCACCCCTCCACTTT
d_gene: TRBD2; j_gene: TRBJ2-3; abundance: -; v_gene: TRBV9; CDR3aa: CASSVVASGGSTDTQYF; CDR3nt: TGTGCCAGCAGCGTAGTAGCTAGCGGGGGAAGCACAGATACGCAGTATTTT
d_gene: -; j_gene: TRBJ2-7; abundance: -; v_gene: TRBV29-1; CDR3aa: CSVGWDTSYEQYF; CDR3nt: TGCAGCGTTGGGTGGGACACATCCTACGAGCAGTACTTC
d_gene: TRBD2; j_gene: TRBJ2-7; abundance: few; v_gene: TRBV5-4; CDR3aa: CASSSGEGEQYF; CDR3nt: TGTGCCAGCAGCTCCGGGGAGGGCGAGCAGTACTTC
d_gene: -; j_gene: TRBJ1-3; abundance: -; v_gene: TRBV2; CDR3aa: CASSLWSSGNTIYF; CDR3nt: TGTGCCAGCAGCCTCTGGAGCTCTGGAAACACCATATATTTT
d_gene: -; j_gene: TRBJ2-3; abundance: -; v_gene: TRBV6-1; CDR3aa: CASSEEGIDTQYF; CDR3nt: TGTGCCAGCAGTGAAGAGGGGATAGATACGCAGTATTTT
d_gene: TRBD1; j_gene: TRBJ2-3; abundance: few; v_gene: TRBV29-1; CDR3aa: CSVVGTGVRTDTQYF; CDR3nt: TGCAGCGTTGTGGGGACAGGGGTGAGGACAGATACGCAGTATTTT
d_gene: TRBD1; j_gene: TRBJ2-7; abundance: few; v_gene: TRBV4-1; CDR3aa: CASSIGTGFREQYF; CDR3nt: TGCGCCAGCAGCATCGGGACAGGGTTCAGGGAGCAGTACTTC
d_gene: -; j_gene: TRBJ1-2; abundance: -; v_gene: TRBV6-4; CDR3aa: CASSEAAGNGYTF; CDR3nt: TGTGCCAGCAGTGAGGCGGCGGGGAATGGCTACACCTTC
d_gene: TRBD1; j_gene: TRBJ2-7; abundance: -; v_gene: TRBV4-3; CDR3aa: CASSQDRKGALSSYEQYF; CDR3nt: TGCGCCAGCAGCCAAGATCGTAAGGGGGCCCTATCTTCCTACGAGCAGTACTTC
d_gene: -; j_gene: TRBJ2-3; abundance: -; v_gene: TRBV13; CDR3aa: CASSLGLGQQTDTQYF; CDR3nt: TGTGCCAGCAGCTTAGGCCTAGGACAGCAAACAGATACGCAGTATTTT